The text below deals with one TCR beta chain. Its antigen is not known. This sample is part of a study of T cell responses to AZD1222 COVID-19 vaccine. Regarding the study as a whole: Just six AZD1222 recipients were seropositive at baseline.

The assay was immunoSEQ multiplex PCR, and TCRdb's table has in-frame clones only and misses some. The sample comprises 130,000 or so clones, 90% to 95% of which are singletons, and roughly 6.6% rests with the top ten. This CDR3 region has 11 residues. The V end was cut by 4 bases, the J end by 4 bases, with 4 bases between. Germline CDR1 is KGHSH and CDR2 is LQKENI. The input for sequencing was peripheral blood, taken on day 0 of AZD1222 vaccination. The TCR comes from an adult in good health. The rearrangement joins TRBV18 to TRBJ1-2; D unresolved. CDR3 bases: TGTGCCAGCTCACAAGGCTATGGCTACACCTTC. This sequence encodes CASSQGYGYTF.